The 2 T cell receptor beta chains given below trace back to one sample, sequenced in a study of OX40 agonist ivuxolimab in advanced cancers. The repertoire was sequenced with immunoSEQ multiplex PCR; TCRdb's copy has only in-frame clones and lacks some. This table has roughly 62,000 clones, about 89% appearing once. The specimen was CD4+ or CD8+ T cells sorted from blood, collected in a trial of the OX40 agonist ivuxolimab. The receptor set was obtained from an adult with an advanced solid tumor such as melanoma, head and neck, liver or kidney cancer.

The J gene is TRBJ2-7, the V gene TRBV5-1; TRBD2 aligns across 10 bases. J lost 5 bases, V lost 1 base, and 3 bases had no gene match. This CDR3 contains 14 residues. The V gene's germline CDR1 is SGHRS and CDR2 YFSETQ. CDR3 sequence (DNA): TGCGCCAGCAGCTTGATGCTAGCGGGAGACGAGCAGTACTTC. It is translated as CASSLMLAGDEQYF.

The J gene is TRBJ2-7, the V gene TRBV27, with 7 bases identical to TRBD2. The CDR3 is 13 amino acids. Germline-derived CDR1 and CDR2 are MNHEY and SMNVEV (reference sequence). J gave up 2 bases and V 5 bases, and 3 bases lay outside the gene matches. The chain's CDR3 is CASSRDYPYEQYF. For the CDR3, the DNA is TGTGCCAGCAGTCGGGACTATCCCTACGAGCAGTACTTC.